A selection of T cell receptor beta chains follows, all from one sample in a study of blood T cell repertoires in COVID-19. Sequencing was performed with immunoSEQ multiplex PCR; in TCRdb, only in-frame clones are kept and a portion is missing. The data contain some 140,000 clones, about 90% of them singletons. Sequencing was carried out using peripheral blood. Receptors originate from a man in his fifties or sixties with acute or convalescent COVID-19. Both conserved end residues are part of each CDR3. D genes are given only for firm matches. Clone size is stated in some rows and not others, as once, few, many or a class when expanded.

clone_size cdr3_length d_call j_call v_call cdr3_aa cdr3_nt
once 12 TRBD1 TRBJ1-2 TRBV27 CAAAGGRDGYTF TGTGCTGCCGCAGGGGGCCGGGATGGCTACACCTTC
NA 15 TRBD1 TRBJ1-2 TRBV7-8 CASSPRDRVNYGYTF TGTGCCAGCAGCCCCCGGGACAGGGTAAACTATGGCTACACCTTC
NA 14 TRBD2 TRBJ2-5 TRBV10-3 CAAKSSGEEETQYF TGTGCCGCTAAGTCTAGCGGGGAGGAGGAGACCCAGTACTTC
NA 19 NA TRBJ1-4 TRBV21-1 CASSSRKGTGNPTNEKLFF TGTGCCAGCAGCTCGCGGAAGGGGACAGGGAACCCAACTAATGAAAAACTGTTTTTT
NA 16 TRBD1 TRBJ2-5 TRBV7-3 CASSLSSAGGAKTQYF TGTGCCAGCAGCTTAAGCTCGGCAGGGGGCGCGAAGACCCAGTACTTC
NA 16 TRBD1 TRBJ1-4 TRBV14 CASSQGTGAANEKLFF TGTGCCAGCAGCCAAGGGACAGGGGCCGCAAATGAAAAACTGTTTTTT
once 15 TRBD2 TRBJ2-3 TRBV10-3 CAISGTSGGTDTQYF TGTGCCATCAGCGGGACTAGCGGGGGAACAGATACGCAGTATTTT
NA 14 NA TRBJ1-1 TRBV9 CASSPPGRGTEAFF TGTGCCAGCAGCCCCCCTGGGAGGGGGACTGAAGCTTTCTTT
NA 15 TRBD2 TRBJ2-7 TRBV9 CASSVGTRIGYEQYF TGTGCCAGCAGCGTAGGGACTAGGATCGGCTACGAGCAGTACTTC
NA 16 NA TRBJ2-3 TRBV6-1 CASSERRDPRVDTQYF TGTGCCAGCAGTGAACGGCGGGACCCTAGGGTGGATACGCAGTATTTT
NA 15 TRBD1 TRBJ1-1 TRBV27 CASRRQGLGNTEAFF TGTGCCAGCAGGAGACAGGGCTTGGGGAACACTGAAGCTTTCTTT
NA 17 TRBD2 TRBJ2-6 TRBV7-2 CASSPTPLANGANVLTF TGTGCCAGCAGCCCAACACCACTAGCGAACGGGGCCAACGTCCTGACTTTC
NA 15 NA TRBJ2-1 TRBV6-6 CASLNRDTPADEQFF TGTGCCAGCCTCAACCGGGACACTCCAGCCGATGAGCAGTTCTTC
NA 14 NA TRBJ1-1 TRBV11-2 CASSLGGGYTEAFF TGTGCCAGCAGCTTGGGAGGGGGATACACTGAAGCTTTCTTT
once 17 NA TRBJ2-4 TRBV19 CASSIGALLGAKNIQYF TGTGCCAGTAGTATAGGGGCATTACTAGGAGCCAAAAACATTCAGTACTTC
NA 14 NA TRBJ2-5 TRBV3-1/TRBV3-2 CASSHSDSQETQYF TGTGCCAGCAGCCATTCGGACTCACAAGAGACCCAGTACTTC
NA 14 NA TRBJ1-3 TRBV9 CASSVSSTGNTIYF TGTGCCAGCAGCGTGAGTTCCACGGGAAACACCATATATTTT
NA 14 TRBD2 TRBJ2-7 TRBV11-2 CASSFAGVSYEQYF TGTGCCAGCAGCTTTGCGGGGGTCTCCTACGAGCAGTACTTC
NA 15 NA TRBJ1-2 TRBV5-1 CASSPTGTTNYGYTF TGCGCCAGCAGCCCTACAGGTACAACTAACTATGGCTACACCTTC
few 13 NA TRBJ1-4 TRBV30 CAWGQGTNEKLFF TGTGCCTGGGGGCAGGGGACTAATGAAAAACTGTTTTTT
once 16 TRBD1 TRBJ2-7 TRBV27 CASSLSDRGQGYEQYF TGTGCCAGCAGTTTATCAGACCGCGGACAGGGCTACGAGCAGTACTTC
NA 17 NA TRBJ1-3 TRBV9 CASSVGPQGPSGNTIYF TGTGCCAGCAGCGTAGGTCCCCAGGGCCCCTCTGGAAACACCATATATTTT
NA 15 TRBD1 TRBJ2-1 TRBV5-4 CASSTGQDIYNEQFF TGTGCCAGCAGTACGGGACAGGATATTTACAATGAGCAGTTCTTC
NA 14 TRBD1 TRBJ2-7 TRBV5-1 CASSPRDRDYEQYF TGCGCCAGCAGCCCCCGGGACAGGGACTACGAGCAGTACTTC
NA 14 NA TRBJ1-1 TRBV2 CASNERAGATEAFF TGTGCCAGCAACGAGAGGGCAGGGGCGACTGAAGCTTTCTTT